The entry below gives a single TCR beta chain sequence along with its context. Antigen: not known. The CDR3 has 15 amino acids. V was cut by 4 bases and J by 0 bases, with 13 bases left in between. Germline CDR1 and CDR2: WSHSY and SAAADI. The data were taken from a study of shared clonotypes between healthy human individuals. Notes on the study in general: Memory subsets generally showed lower estimated richness than naive subsets. Rarefaction indicated that sorted-subset sequencing remained incomplete although depth was large.

Under the authors' procedure: Junction-only immunoSEQ data arrived without quality scores, meaning filtering differed. Repertoires were generated with immunoSEQ multiplex PCR, while TCRdb's copy carries only in-frame clones and drops some. V and J calls and clone size are those listed in that table; D and trimming were worked out from the DNA. The data contain roughly 1,600,000 clones, approximately 98.5% of them seen just once; the ten biggest clones take up over 0.3%. Sample: naive CD4+ T cells sorted from blood. Subset denoted: CD45RA+ positively selected. V gene TRBV10-2 combines with J gene TRBJ2-7; the D call may be TRBD1 or TRBD2 (7 bases each). This sequence originates from a man in his thirties or forties in good health. This CDR3 reads CASSVGRGHSYEQYF. The CDR3 nucleotides read TGCGCCAGCAGTGTTGGGAGGGGGCACTCCTACGAGCAGTACTTC.